This TCR beta chain comes out of a study of T cell responses to AZD1222 COVID-19 vaccine. Study conclusions and caveats: Baseline serostatus was positive in only five to seven AZD1222 recipients. Following two doses of AZD1222, Spike-specific TCR breadth and depth rose.

As for this clone: Antigen specificity is unknown.

Sequencing used immunoSEQ multiplex PCR; TCRdb keeps in-frame clones, though not all of them. The data hold 95,000 to 150,000 clones, with roughly 92% observed a single time. The CDR3 runs 12 residues. The V end lost 8 bases, the J end lost 1 base, and 6 bases lay between the germline ends. Germline V gene sequence: CDR1 MNHNY, CDR2 SVGAGI (reference sequence). The material was peripheral blood, obtained on day 0 of AZD1222 vaccination. This sequence originates from an adult in good health. This chain links TRBV6-6 with TRBJ1-5; D unresolved. The CDR3 region is CASGLSNQPQHF. The CDR3 coding sequence is TGTGCCAGCGGGCTAAGCAATCAGCCCCAGCATTTT.